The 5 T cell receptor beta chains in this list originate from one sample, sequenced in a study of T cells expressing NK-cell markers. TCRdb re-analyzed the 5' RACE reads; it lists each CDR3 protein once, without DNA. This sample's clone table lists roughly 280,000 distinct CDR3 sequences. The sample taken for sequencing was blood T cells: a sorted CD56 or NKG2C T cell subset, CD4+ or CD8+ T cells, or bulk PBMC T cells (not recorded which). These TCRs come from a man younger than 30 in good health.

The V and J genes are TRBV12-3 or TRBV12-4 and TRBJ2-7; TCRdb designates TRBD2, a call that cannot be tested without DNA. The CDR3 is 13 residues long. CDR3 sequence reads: CASSLGYGEGQYF.

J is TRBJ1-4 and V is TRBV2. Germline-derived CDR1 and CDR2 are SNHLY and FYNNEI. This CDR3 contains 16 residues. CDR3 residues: CASSERGSATNEKLFF. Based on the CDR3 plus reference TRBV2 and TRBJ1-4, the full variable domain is EPEVTQTPSHQVTQMGQEVILRCVPISNHLYFYWYRQILGQKVEFLVSFYNNEISEKSEIFDDQFSVERPDGSNFTLKIRSTKLEDSAMYFCASSERGSATNEKLFFGSGTQLSVL.

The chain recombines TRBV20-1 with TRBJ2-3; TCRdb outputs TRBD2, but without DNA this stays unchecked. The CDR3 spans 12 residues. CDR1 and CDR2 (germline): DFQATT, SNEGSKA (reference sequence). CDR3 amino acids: CSAASGVDTQYF.

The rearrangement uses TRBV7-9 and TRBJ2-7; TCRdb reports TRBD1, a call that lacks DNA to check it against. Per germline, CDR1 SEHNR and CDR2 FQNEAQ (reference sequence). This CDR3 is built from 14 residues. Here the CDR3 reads CASSFTRDQYEQYF.

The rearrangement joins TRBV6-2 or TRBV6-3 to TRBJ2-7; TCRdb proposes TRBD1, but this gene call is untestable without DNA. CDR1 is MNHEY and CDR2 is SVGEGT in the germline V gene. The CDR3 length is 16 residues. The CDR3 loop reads CASSYFDRTLNYEQYF.